This TCR beta chain was identified in a study of identical twins. The CDR3 extends over 13 amino acids. Germline assignment: CDR1 SGHRS and CDR2 YFSETQ. J was trimmed by 6 bases and V by 7 bases; bases with no gene match: 6. Broader study findings: A lower insertion count was a feature of abundant cord blood beta clonotypes, with no such feature in memory repertoires.

In TCRdb, the 5' RACE reads were re-called with MiXCR into one record per CDR3 protein. The sample consists of around 220,000 distinct CDR3 sequences, about 10% of them appearing once. In the case of this clonotype: Its target is unknown.

The clonotype was recovered from a man aged 45-60 years in good health. The sequencing input was memory T cells sorted from blood. This chain connects TRBV5-1 to TRBJ2-3; 9 nucleotides match TRBD1. The CDR3 region is CASRQGDQDTQYF. CDR3 DNA: TGCGCCAGCCGACAGGGGGATCAGGATACGCAGTATTTT.